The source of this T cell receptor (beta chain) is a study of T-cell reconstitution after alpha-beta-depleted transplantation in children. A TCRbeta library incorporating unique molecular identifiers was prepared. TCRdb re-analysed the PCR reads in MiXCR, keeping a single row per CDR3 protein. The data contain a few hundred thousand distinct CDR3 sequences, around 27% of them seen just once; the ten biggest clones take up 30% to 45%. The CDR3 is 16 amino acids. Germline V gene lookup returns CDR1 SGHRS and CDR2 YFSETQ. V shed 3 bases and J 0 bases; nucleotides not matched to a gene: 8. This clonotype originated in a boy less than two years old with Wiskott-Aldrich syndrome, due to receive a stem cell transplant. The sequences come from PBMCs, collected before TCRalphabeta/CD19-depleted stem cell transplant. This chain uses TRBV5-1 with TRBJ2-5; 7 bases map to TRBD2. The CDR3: CASSSLGTTDQETQYF. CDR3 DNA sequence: TGCGCCAGCAGCTCGCTTGGGACTACCGACCAAGAGACCCAGTACTTC.